The entry that follows covers one TCR beta chain sequence. Antigen: not known. The data were obtained in a study of cytomegalovirus exposure and HLA in healthy donors. Study-wide results and limits: Some TCR beta chains (approximately 180 of them) were listed as cytomegalovirus-associated.

TCRdb's copy holds only in-frame clones and misses some; the assay was immunoSEQ multiplex PCR. The repertoire has under 300,000 clones, 65% to 90% of them found once; the top ten carry over 0.95%. CDR3 length equals 12 residues. Trimming cost V 6 bases and J 7 bases; bases outside gene matches: 5. CDR1 and CDR2 from the germline V gene are MDHEN and SYDVKM. This clonotype was sampled from a woman under 30 in good health and CMV-seronegative. Sequences were obtained from PBMCs. The genes are TRBV28 and TRBJ1-2, with 7 bases aligning to TRBD1. Here the CDR3 DNA reads TGTGCCAGCAGCCTCGACAGGGTTGGCTACACCTTC. Amino acid sequence: CASSLDRVGYTF.